One sample yielded the 5 T cell receptor beta chains listed below, sequenced in a study of T cells in localized non-small cell lung cancer. Method: immunoSEQ multiplex PCR; TCRdb's copy keeps in-frame clones and lacks some. The sample has roughly 34,000 clones, roughly 87% seen once; the top ten hold less than 20%. The starting material was peripheral blood mononuclear cells, obtained before any cancer treatment. Receptor source: a man aged 35 to 69 with stage III lung adenocarcinoma.

The chain employs TRBV11-2 and TRBJ2-1, with a tentative D call TRBD2 (6 bases). This CDR3 has 15 amino acids. CDR1 is SGHAT and CDR2 is FQNNGV in the germline V gene. Trimming removed 2 bases from V and 0 bases from J, with 8 bases in between. For the CDR3, the DNA is TGTGCCAGCAGCTTAAGGACTACCTCCTACAATGAGCAGTTCTTC. Translation gives CASSLRTTSYNEQFF.

J is TRBJ1-2 and V is TRBV9; perhaps TRBD1 as D (5 bases). Germline loops: CDR1 SGDLS, CDR2 YYNGEE. The CDR3 extends over 15 amino acids. The V and J ends lost 0 bases and 5 bases respectively, with 14 bases between them. CDR3 loop: CASSVDGSRGYGYTF. The CDR3 DNA sequence: TGTGCCAGCAGCGTAGACGGGTCGAGGGGTTATGGCTACACCTTC.

The rearrangement uses TRBV7-9 and TRBJ2-1, with D unresolved. V gave up 5 bases and J gave up 15 bases, with 11 bases separating them. The CDR3 contains 10 residues. Germline lookup yields CDR1 SEHNR and CDR2 FQNEAQ (reference sequence). The CDR3, as DNA: TGTGCCAGCAGCCTCGAATGGCGGTTCTTC. Residues: CASSLEWRFF.

The chain combines TRBV29-1 with TRBJ2-3; 7 bases line up with TRBD2. With V trimmed by 2 bases and J by 0 bases, 2 bases remained unmatched. Germline CDR1 reads SQVTM; CDR2 reads ANQGSEA. The CDR3 sequence is 14 residues long. The CDR3 sequence is CSVEPLASTDTQYF. The CDR3 coding sequence is TGCAGCGTTGAACCACTAGCGAGCACAGATACGCAGTATTTT.

This clone came up once. The genes are TRBV6-6 and TRBJ2-7, with 7 positions matching TRBD1. This CDR3 spans 15 amino acids. The V and J ends lost 2 bases and 5 bases, in that order; junction bases with no gene match: 9. In germline, CDR1 is MNHNY, CDR2 SVGAGI (reference sequence). The CDR3 bases are TGTGCCAGCAGTTACGAGGGGACAGTCCTCCACGAGCAGTACTTC. This encodes CASSYEGTVLHEQYF.